These 17 T cell receptor beta chains were sequenced from one sample in a study of STAT5B mutations in CD4+ large granular lymphocyte leukemia. Here immunoSEQ multiplex PCR was the method, and the copy in TCRdb shows in-frame clones only, minus some. The repertoire has fewer than 40,000 clones, 85% to 90% of them found once; the top ten carry about 0.41%. Specimen: CD4+ T cells from blood buffy coats. Source of these receptors: a human donor in good health.

The chain uses TRBV6-6 and TRBJ1-4, with unresolved D. Trimming took off 0 bases at V and 7 bases at J, with 3 bases between the two ends. Germline V CDR1 and CDR2: MNHNY, SVGAGI (reference sequence). The CDR3 is 12 amino acids. The CDR3 loop is CASSYSGEKLFF. DNA for the CDR3: TGTGCCAGCAGTTACTCGGGTGAAAAACTGTTTTTT.

The chain carries TRBV2 and TRBJ2-7, with D maybe TRBD2 (6 bases). The CDR3 runs to 13 residues. The ends were cut back, 8 bases at V and 1 base at J, with 12 bases in the middle. Germline values: CDR1 SNHLY, CDR2 FYNNEI. The CDR3 nucleotides read TGTGCCAGCTCTACGGGGAGGTCCTACGAGCAGTACTTC. Amino acids: CASSTGRSYEQYF. The variable domain in full, with the rest retrieved from reference TRBV2 and TRBJ2-7, is EPEVTQTPSHQVTQMGQEVILRCVPISNHLYFYWYRQILGQKVEFLVSFYNNEISEKSEIFDDQFSVERPDGSNFTLKIRSTKLEDSAMYFCASSTGRSYEQYFGPGTRLTVT.

The gene calls are TRBV11-1 and TRBJ2-4; D unresolved. The CDR3 runs 17 residues. The ends were cut back, 1 base at V and 0 bases at J, with 13 bases in the middle. CDR1 SGHAT and CDR2 FQDESV come from the germline V gene (reference sequence). CDR3 sequence (DNA): TGTGCCAGCAGCTTAGTCGGAGCACTGGGAGCCAAAAACATTCAGTACTTC. This encodes CASSLVGALGAKNIQYF.

This clone was observed once. The rearrangement uses TRBV5-1 and TRBJ2-2; 13 bases are shared with TRBD2. Unmatched junction bases numbered 10, after V lost 4 bases and J lost 4 bases. The CDR3 runs to 18 residues. CDR1 is SGHRS, CDR2 YFSETQ, per germline. The CDR3 DNA reads TGCGCCAGCAGCCTGTCGGGACTAGCGGGAACGGCCACCGGGGAGCTGTTTTTT. Protein product: CASSLSGLAGTATGELFF.

The chain recombines TRBV5-5 with TRBJ2-7, with D possibly being TRBD2 (6 bases). This CDR3 spans 14 amino acids. V gave up 0 bases and J gave up 7 bases, with 14 bases separating them. Germline assignment: CDR1 SGHKS and CDR2 YYEKEE (reference sequence). Here the CDR3 reads CASSLGGTSREQYF. CDR3 sequence (DNA): TGTGCCAGCAGCTTGGGCGGGACCTCTAGGGAGCAGTACTTC.

V and J are TRBV11-1 and TRBJ2-6; D tentatively reads TRBD1 or TRBD2 (5 bases each). CDR1 and CDR2 from the germline V gene are SGHAT and FQDESV (reference sequence). The length of the CDR3 is 16 residues. V shed 0 bases and J shed 2 bases, with 8 bases lying between them. CDR3 sequence: CASSLAWGTGANVLTF. CDR3 nucleotides: TGTGCCAGCAGCTTAGCTTGGGGGACTGGGGCCAACGTCCTGACTTTC.

CDR3 DNA: TGTGCCAGTAGTATCACTAGGGGGGAGACCCAGTACTTC. It yields the protein CASSITRGETQYF. The genes are TRBV19 and TRBJ2-5; D might be TRBD1 (6 bases). V lost 3 bases to trimming and J lost 5 bases, with 10 bases between them. The germline V gene encodes CDR1 LNHDA and CDR2 SQIVND (reference sequence). This CDR3 is 13 amino acids long.

The V and J genes are TRBV2 and TRBJ1-2; the D gene is possibly TRBD1 (6 bases). Germline V gene data show CDR1 as SNHLY and CDR2 as FYNNEI. The CDR3 extends over 15 amino acids. V was pared by 7 bases and J by 6 bases, with 21 bases between. The CDR3 nucleotides read TGTGCCAGCACTACAGGACAGCTCCTTTTAAATGGCTACACCTTC. This translates into CASTTGQLLLNGYTF. Based on the CDR3 plus reference TRBV2 and TRBJ1-2, the full variable domain is EPEVTQTPSHQVTQMGQEVILRCVPISNHLYFYWYRQILGQKVEFLVSFYNNEISEKSEIFDDQFSVERPDGSNFTLKIRSTKLEDSAMYFCASTTGQLLLNGYTFGSGTRLTVV.

The chain has TRBV27 and TRBJ2-1; 8 nucleotides line up with TRBD2. The V gene end was trimmed by 6 bases and the J gene end by 9 bases; junction bases not matched to a gene: 7. Germline V CDR1 and CDR2: MNHEY, SMNVEV (reference sequence). This CDR3 contains 13 residues. The CDR3 sequence is CASRSGLGAEQFF. The CDR3 bases are TGTGCCAGCAGATCGGGACTAGGGGCTGAGCAGTTCTTC.

The genes are TRBV29-1 and TRBJ1-2; tentatively, D is TRBD1 (5 bases). The CDR3 covers 13 residues. Germline CDR1 and CDR2: SQVTM and ANQGSEA. The V end was cut by 3 bases, the J end by 6 bases, with 14 bases between. The CDR3 loop is CSVEALEGHGYTF. Written as DNA, the CDR3 is TGCAGCGTTGAGGCCTTGGAGGGGCATGGCTACACCTTC.

V gene TRBV28 combines with J gene TRBJ2-3; 11 bases line up with TRBD2. V lost 5 bases to trimming and J lost 0 bases; unmatched junction nucleotides: 4. The germline V gene encodes CDR1 MDHEN and CDR2 SYDVKM. The CDR3 runs 16 residues. For the CDR3, the DNA is TGTGCCAGCAGTCTTAGCGGGAGGGCGAGCACAGATACGCAGTATTTT. This codes for CASSLSGRASTDTQYF.

The V and J genes are TRBV6-4 and TRBJ1-1; 8 bases fit TRBD1. Germline V lookup: CDR1 MRHNA, CDR2 SNTAGT. V was pared by 6 bases and J by 3 bases, with 6 bases of the junction left unmatched. The CDR3 sequence is 14 residues long. The CDR3 here is CASSLTGVDTEAFF. The CDR3 coding sequence is TGTGCCAGCAGCCTGACAGGGGTGGACACTGAAGCTTTCTTT.

The rearrangement joins TRBV27 to TRBJ2-5; tentatively, D is TRBD1 or TRBD2 (5 bases each). V shed 6 bases and J shed 5 bases, with 16 bases lying between them. The germline CDR1 and CDR2 sequences are MNHEY and SMNVEV (reference sequence). This CDR3 is built from 14 residues. The CDR3 DNA reads TGTGCCAGCAGCTCCCCGGGGCTAATGGAGACCCAGTACTTC. Amino acid sequence: CASSSPGLMETQYF.

This sequence joins TRBV19 and TRBJ2-7; D perhaps matches TRBD1 (6 bases). V was clipped by 8 bases and J by 2 bases, with 13 bases between them. The germline V gene encodes CDR1 LNHDA and CDR2 SQIVND (reference sequence). The CDR3 consists of 13 residues. The CDR3 here is CASRYKGAYEQYF. CDR3 bases: TGTGCCAGTCGCTATAAGGGGGCCTACGAGCAGTACTTC.

V and J are TRBV14 and TRBJ1-1, with D maybe TRBD1 (5 bases). In germline, CDR1 is SGHDN, CDR2 FVKESK. The CDR3 runs 13 residues. V lost 8 bases and J 7 bases, leaving 17 bases between the germline ends. CDR3 in DNA: TGTGCCAGCTCCGGGACGGCGAAAAGTGAAGCTTTCTTT. It codes for CASSGTAKSEAFF.

The rearrangement links TRBV7-8 to TRBJ2-3; D is possibly TRBD1 (5 bases). This CDR3 is 15 amino acids long. Germline V gives CDR1 SGHVS, CDR2 FQNEAQ. The V and J ends lost 5 bases and 4 bases respectively, with 16 bases between them. CDR3 loop: CASSHTVGASDTQYF. The CDR3, as DNA: TGTGCCAGCAGCCACACGGTAGGGGCCTCAGATACGCAGTATTTT.

The rearrangement joins TRBV28 to TRBJ1-2; possibly TRBD1 for D (5 bases). The CDR3 totals 16 residues. Trimming took off 2 bases at V and 8 bases at J, with 21 bases between the two ends. CDR1 and CDR2 (germline): MDHEN, SYDVKM. As DNA, the CDR3 is TGTGCCAGCAGTTTAGTGGGGCCCTCACGACCGCGCGGCTACACCTTC. Its protein product is CASSLVGPSRPRGYTF.